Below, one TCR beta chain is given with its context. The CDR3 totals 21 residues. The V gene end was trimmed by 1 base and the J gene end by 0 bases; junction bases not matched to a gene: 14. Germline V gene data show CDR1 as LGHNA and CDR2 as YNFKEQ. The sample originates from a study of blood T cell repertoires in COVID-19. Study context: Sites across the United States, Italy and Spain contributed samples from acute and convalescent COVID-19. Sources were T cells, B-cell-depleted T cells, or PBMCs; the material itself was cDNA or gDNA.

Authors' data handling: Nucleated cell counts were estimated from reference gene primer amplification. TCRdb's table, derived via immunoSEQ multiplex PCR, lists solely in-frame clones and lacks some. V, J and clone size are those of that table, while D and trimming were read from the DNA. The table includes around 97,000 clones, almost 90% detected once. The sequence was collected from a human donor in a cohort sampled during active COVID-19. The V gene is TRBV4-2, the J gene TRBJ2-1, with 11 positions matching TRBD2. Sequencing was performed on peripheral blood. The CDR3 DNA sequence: TGTGCCAGCAGCCAAGCAGCGGGACTAGCGGTGACCGGGAGCTCCTACAATGAGCAGTTCTTC. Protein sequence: CASSQAAGLAVTGSSYNEQFF.